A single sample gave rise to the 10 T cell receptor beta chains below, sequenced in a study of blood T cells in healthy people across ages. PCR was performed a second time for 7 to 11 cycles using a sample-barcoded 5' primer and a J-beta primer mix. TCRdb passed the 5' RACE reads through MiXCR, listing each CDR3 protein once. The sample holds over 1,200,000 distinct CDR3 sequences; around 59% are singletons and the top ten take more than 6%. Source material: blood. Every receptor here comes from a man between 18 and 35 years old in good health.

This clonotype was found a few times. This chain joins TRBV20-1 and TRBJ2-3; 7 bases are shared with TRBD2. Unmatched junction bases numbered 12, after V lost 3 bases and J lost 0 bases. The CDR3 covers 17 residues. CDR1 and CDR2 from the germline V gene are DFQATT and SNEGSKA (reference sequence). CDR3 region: CSARSGRSLASTDTQYF. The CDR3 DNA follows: TGCAGTGCTAGGTCCGGGAGGTCCCTAGCTAGCACAGATACGCAGTATTTT.

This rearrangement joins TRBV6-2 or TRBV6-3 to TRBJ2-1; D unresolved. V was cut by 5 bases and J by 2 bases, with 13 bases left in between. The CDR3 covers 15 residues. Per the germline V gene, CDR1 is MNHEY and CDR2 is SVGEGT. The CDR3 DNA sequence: TGTGCCAGCAGTCCCGGACGGGCGACCTACAATGAGCAGTTCTTC. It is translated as CASSPGRATYNEQFF.

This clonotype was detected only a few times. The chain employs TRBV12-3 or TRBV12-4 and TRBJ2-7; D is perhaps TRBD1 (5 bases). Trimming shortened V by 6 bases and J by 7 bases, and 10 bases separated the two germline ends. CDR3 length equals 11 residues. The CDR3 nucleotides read TGTGCCAGCAGGTCAGGGATTGAGCAGTACTTC. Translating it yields CASRSGIEQYF.

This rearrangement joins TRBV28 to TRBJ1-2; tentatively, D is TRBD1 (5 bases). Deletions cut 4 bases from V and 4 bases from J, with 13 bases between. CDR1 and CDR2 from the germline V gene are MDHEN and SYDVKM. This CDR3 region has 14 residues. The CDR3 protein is CASSSTDTGYGYTF. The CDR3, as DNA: TGTGCCAGCAGTTCAACGGACACTGGCTATGGCTACACCTTC.

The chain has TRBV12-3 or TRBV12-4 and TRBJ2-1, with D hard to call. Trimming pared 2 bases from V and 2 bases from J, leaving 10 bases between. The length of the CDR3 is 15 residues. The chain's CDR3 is CASSLQEVPYNEQFF. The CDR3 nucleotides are TGTGCCAGCAGTTTACAAGAGGTCCCCTACAATGAGCAGTTCTTC.

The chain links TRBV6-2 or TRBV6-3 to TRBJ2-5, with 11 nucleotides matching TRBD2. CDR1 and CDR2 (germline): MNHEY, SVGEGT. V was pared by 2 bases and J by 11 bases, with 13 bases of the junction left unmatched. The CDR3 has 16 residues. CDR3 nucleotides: TGTGCCAGCAGTTACACCGTAGCGGGAGGGCTAAATGAGCAGTACTTC. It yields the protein CASSYTVAGGLNEQYF.

The CDR3 nucleotides are TGTGCCAGCAGGATGAACCACTATGCTAGCGACTACGAGCAGTACTTC. This translates into CASRMNHYASDYEQYF. This chain connects TRBV28 to TRBJ2-5; D might be TRBD2 (6 bases). The J call may be wrong; the DNA end is better matched by TRBJ2-7. CDR3 size: 16 residues. From germline, CDR1 is MDHEN and CDR2 SYDVKM.

CDR3 coding DNA: TGTGCCACCAGCAGCGGGGACAGGGTGGGGACCCAGTACTTC. This encodes CATSSGDRVGTQYF. The V gene is TRBV15, the J gene TRBJ2-5, with 9 bases identical to TRBD1. The V gene end was trimmed by 3 bases and the J gene end by 7 bases; junction bases not matched to a gene: 6. The CDR3 is 14 amino acids. Per germline, CDR1 LNHNV and CDR2 YYDKDF (reference sequence).

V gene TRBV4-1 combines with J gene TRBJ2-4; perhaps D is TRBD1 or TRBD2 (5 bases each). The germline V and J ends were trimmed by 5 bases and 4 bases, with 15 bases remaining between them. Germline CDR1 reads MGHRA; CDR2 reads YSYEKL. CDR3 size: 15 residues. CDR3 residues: CASSSAGTKKNIQYF. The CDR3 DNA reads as TGCGCCAGCAGCTCCGCCGGGACCAAGAAAAACATTCAGTACTTC.

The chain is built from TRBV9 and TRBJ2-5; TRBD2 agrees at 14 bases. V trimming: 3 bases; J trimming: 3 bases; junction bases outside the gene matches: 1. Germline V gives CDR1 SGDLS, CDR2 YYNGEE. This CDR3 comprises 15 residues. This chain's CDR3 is CASSAGLAGEETQYF. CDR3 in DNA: TGTGCCAGCAGCGCGGGACTAGCGGGGGAAGAGACCCAGTACTTC.